Listed below are T cell receptor beta chains from one sample, sequenced in a study of regulatory T cells in long-lasting Graves disease. TCRdb reprocessed the multiplex PCR reads with MiXCR, giving one entry per CDR3 protein. The data contain under 300,000 distinct CDR3 sequences, approximately 20% of them singletons. These data were also reused for a study on T cells in Graves' hyperthyroidism and ophthalmopathy.

The source was peripheral blood mononuclear cells (PBMCs), collected at new diagnosis, from a patient treated with antithyroid drugs. The receptors were sampled from a woman aged 25 to 45 with Graves disease. CDR3s include the opening cysteine and the closing phenylalanine or tryptophan. Each record gives: D gene, clone size, J gene, V gene, CDR3 protein, CDR3 DNA. D genes are given only for firm matches. Size tells how often a clone was seen (once, few, many) or the class of an expanded clone, and some rows leave it out.

d_gene: TRBD2; abundance: many; j_gene: TRBJ2-2; v_gene: TRBV6-1; CDR3aa: CASTLLGAGGQRTGELFF; CDR3nt: TGTGCCAGCACCTTATTAGGAGCGGGGGGGCAAAGGACCGGGGAGCTGTTTTTT
d_gene: TRBD2; abundance: many; j_gene: TRBJ2-7; v_gene: TRBV6-1; CDR3aa: CASTEAGGSYEQYF; CDR3nt: TGTGCCAGCACCGAAGCGGGGGGCTCCTACGAGCAGTACTTC
d_gene: -; abundance: many; j_gene: TRBJ2-1; v_gene: TRBV7-9; CDR3aa: CASSPTRGESGEQFF; CDR3nt: TGTGCCAGCAGCCCGACTCGCGGCGAGAGCGGTGAGCAGTTCTTC
d_gene: -; abundance: -; j_gene: TRBJ2-6; v_gene: TRBV18; CDR3aa: CASSRDRSGANVLTF; CDR3nt: TGTGCCAGCTCGCGCGACCGCTCTGGGGCCAACGTCCTGACTTTC
d_gene: -; abundance: many; j_gene: TRBJ1-5; v_gene: TRBV20-1; CDR3aa: CSANPVGTLDQPQHF; CDR3nt: TGCAGTGCTAACCCGGTTGGGACTCTTGATCAGCCCCAGCATTTT
d_gene: -; abundance: many; j_gene: TRBJ2-7; v_gene: TRBV4-1; CDR3aa: CASSQRSDSPYEQYF; CDR3nt: TGCGCCAGCAGCCAAAGATCTGACAGCCCCTACGAGCAGTACTTC
d_gene: -; abundance: many; j_gene: TRBJ2-5; v_gene: TRBV3-1; CDR3aa: CASSREIRIIRDQETQYF; CDR3nt: TGTGCCAGCAGCCGGGAAATTCGAATCATAAGGGACCAAGAGACCCAGTACTTC
d_gene: -; abundance: many; j_gene: TRBJ2-7; v_gene: TRBV20-1; CDR3aa: CSAVYPRSSYEQYF; CDR3nt: TGCAGTGCTGTATATCCTAGGAGCTCCTACGAGCAGTACTTC
d_gene: -; abundance: many; j_gene: TRBJ1-5; v_gene: TRBV7-9; CDR3aa: CASSGDTNQPQHF; CDR3nt: TGTGCCAGCAGCGGGGATACCAATCAGCCCCAGCATTTT
d_gene: TRBD1; abundance: many; j_gene: TRBJ1-2; v_gene: TRBV5-6; CDR3aa: CASSLQTGLRGYTF; CDR3nt: TGTGCCAGCAGCCTCCAGACAGGGTTGAGAGGCTACACCTTC
d_gene: TRBD1; abundance: -; j_gene: TRBJ2-5; v_gene: TRBV15; CDR3aa: CATSRDRGRETQYF; CDR3nt: TGTGCCACCAGCAGGGACAGGGGGCGAGAGACCCAGTACTTC
d_gene: -; abundance: many; j_gene: TRBJ2-5; v_gene: TRBV5-1; CDR3aa: CASTQNIQETQYF; CDR3nt: TGCGCCAGCACCCAGAATATCCAAGAGACCCAGTACTTC
d_gene: -; abundance: many; j_gene: TRBJ1-4; v_gene: TRBV7-9; CDR3aa: CASSLGSGAGAKLFF; CDR3nt: TGTGCCAGCAGCTTAGGTTCAGGGGCTGGGGCAAAACTGTTTTTT
d_gene: -; abundance: once; j_gene: TRBJ2-1; v_gene: TRBV2; CDR3aa: CASSRDGAANNEQFF; CDR3nt: TGTGCCAGCAGCCGCGATGGAGCGGCAAACAATGAGCAGTTCTTC
d_gene: -; abundance: -; j_gene: TRBJ2-3; v_gene: TRBV7-6; CDR3aa: CASSLGGAGQYF; CDR3nt: TGTGCCAGCAGCTTAGGGGGGGCCGGGCAGTATTTT
d_gene: -; abundance: many; j_gene: TRBJ2-5; v_gene: TRBV3-1; CDR3aa: CASSLQRGPGLGGGETQYF; CDR3nt: TGTGCCAGCAGCCTTCAACGAGGACCGGGGTTGGGAGGAGGAGAGACCCAGTACTTC
d_gene: -; abundance: many; j_gene: TRBJ2-5; v_gene: TRBV29-1; CDR3aa: CSVVPGQETQYF; CDR3nt: TGCAGCGTTGTACCAGGACAAGAGACCCAGTACTTC
d_gene: -; abundance: many; j_gene: TRBJ2-2; v_gene: TRBV5-5; CDR3aa: CASSLIWLARDTGELFF; CDR3nt: TGTGCCAGCAGCTTGATTTGGCTAGCGAGGGACACCGGGGAGCTGTTTTTT
d_gene: -; abundance: many; j_gene: TRBJ1-5; v_gene: TRBV12-3/TRBV12-4; CDR3aa: CASSGGMGNQPQHF; CDR3nt: TGTGCCAGCAGCGGGGGGATGGGTAATCAGCCCCAGCATTTT
d_gene: -; abundance: -; j_gene: TRBJ1-1; v_gene: TRBV19; CDR3aa: CASSISPGAVTEAFF; CDR3nt: TGTGCCAGTAGTATTAGTCCGGGGGCGGTCACTGAAGCTTTCTTT
d_gene: TRBD2; abundance: many; j_gene: TRBJ2-5; v_gene: TRBV5-6; CDR3aa: CASSFQLAGGTEQETQYF; CDR3nt: TGTGCCAGCAGCTTTCAGCTAGCGGGGGGGACCGAACAAGAGACCCAGTACTTC
d_gene: -; abundance: -; j_gene: TRBJ1-1; v_gene: TRBV28; CDR3aa: CASSSYREAFF; CDR3nt: TGTGCCAGCAGTTCGTACAGGGAAGCTTTCTTT
d_gene: -; abundance: -; j_gene: TRBJ1-1; v_gene: TRBV29-1; CDR3aa: CSVESTGTEAFF; CDR3nt: TGCAGCGTTGAATCGACAGGCACTGAAGCTTTCTTT
d_gene: TRBD1; abundance: many; j_gene: TRBJ1-2; v_gene: TRBV20-1; CDR3aa: CSAAGGQGNYGYTF; CDR3nt: TGCAGTGCTGCAGGGGGCCAGGGTAACTATGGCTACACCTTC
d_gene: -; abundance: many; j_gene: TRBJ1-1; v_gene: TRBV3-1; CDR3aa: CASSLNPGTPEAFF; CDR3nt: TGTGCCAGCAGCCTAAACCCGGGGACCCCCGAAGCTTTCTTT
d_gene: TRBD1; abundance: -; j_gene: TRBJ2-7; v_gene: TRBV7-2; CDR3aa: CASSLERTGGHEQYF; CDR3nt: TGTGCCAGCAGCTTAGAGCGGACAGGGGGCCACGAGCAGTACTTC
d_gene: TRBD2; abundance: many; j_gene: TRBJ2-3; v_gene: TRBV3-1; CDR3aa: CASSLSGGNGDTQYF; CDR3nt: TGTGCCAGCAGCCTAAGCGGGGGTAACGGAGATACGCAGTATTTT
d_gene: TRBD2; abundance: -; j_gene: TRBJ2-3; v_gene: TRBV20-1; CDR3aa: CSARDILAGGSDTQYF; CDR3nt: TGCAGTGCTAGAGATATCCTAGCGGGAGGCTCAGATACGCAGTATTTT
d_gene: TRBD1; abundance: -; j_gene: TRBJ1-6; v_gene: TRBV18; CDR3aa: CASSQIPGTDYNSPLHF; CDR3nt: TGTGCCAGCTCACAAATTCCCGGGACAGACTATAATTCACCCCTCCACTTT
d_gene: -; abundance: many; j_gene: TRBJ1-2; v_gene: TRBV5-4; CDR3aa: CASTFLDGVYTF; CDR3nt: TGTGCCAGCACCTTCCTCGATGGAGTATACACCTTC
d_gene: -; abundance: many; j_gene: TRBJ1-1; v_gene: TRBV6-9; CDR3aa: CASSYYEPDTEAFF; CDR3nt: TGTGCCAGCAGTTATTATGAGCCAGACACTGAAGCTTTCTTT
d_gene: TRBD1; abundance: many; j_gene: TRBJ2-1; v_gene: TRBV12-3/TRBV12-4; CDR3aa: CASRDRGEQFF; CDR3nt: TGTGCCAGCAGGGACAGGGGGGAGCAGTTCTTC
d_gene: -; abundance: few; j_gene: TRBJ1-5; v_gene: TRBV20-1; CDR3aa: CSARGGGGYSNQPQHF; CDR3nt: TGCAGTGCGAGGGGGGGAGGGGGGTATAGCAATCAGCCCCAGCATTTT
d_gene: TRBD2; abundance: many; j_gene: TRBJ2-5; v_gene: TRBV5-1; CDR3aa: CASSLRSGGAEKTQYF; CDR3nt: TGCGCCAGCAGCTTGAGGAGCGGGGGGGCCGAAAAGACCCAGTACTTC
d_gene: -; abundance: -; j_gene: TRBJ2-3; v_gene: TRBV4-1; CDR3aa: CASSQLRGVSTDTQYF; CDR3nt: TGCGCCAGCAGCCAATTACGAGGGGTGAGCACAGATACGCAGTATTTT
d_gene: TRBD1; abundance: many; j_gene: TRBJ1-3; v_gene: TRBV18; CDR3aa: CASSRDRRSSGNTIYF; CDR3nt: TGTGCCAGCTCACGGGACAGGCGAAGCTCTGGAAACACCATATATTTT
d_gene: TRBD1; abundance: many; j_gene: TRBJ1-5; v_gene: TRBV6-2/TRBV6-3; CDR3aa: CASSYAPGQGRGYSNQPQHF; CDR3nt: TGTGCCAGCAGTTACGCCCCGGGACAGGGGCGAGGATATAGCAATCAGCCCCAGCATTTT
d_gene: -; abundance: many; j_gene: TRBJ1-2; v_gene: TRBV3-1; CDR3aa: CASSQRAANYGYTF; CDR3nt: TGTGCCAGCAGCCAAAGAGCGGCAAACTATGGCTACACCTTC
d_gene: -; abundance: many; j_gene: TRBJ1-5; v_gene: TRBV18; CDR3aa: CASSHLGSGQPQHF; CDR3nt: TGTGCCAGCTCTCACCTGGGGTCGGGACAGCCCCAGCATTTT
d_gene: -; abundance: many; j_gene: TRBJ1-2; v_gene: TRBV12-3/TRBV12-4; CDR3aa: CASSVSGGDYGYTF; CDR3nt: TGTGCCAGCAGCGTGTCTGGAGGTGACTATGGCTACACCTTC
d_gene: -; abundance: many; j_gene: TRBJ1-1; v_gene: TRBV5-1; CDR3aa: CASRGIKGGTEAFF; CDR3nt: TGCGCCAGCAGGGGAATAAAGGGGGGCACTGAAGCTTTCTTT
d_gene: TRBD2; abundance: -; j_gene: TRBJ2-3; v_gene: TRBV20-1; CDR3aa: CSADSGKDTQYF; CDR3nt: TGCAGTGCAGATAGCGGGAAGGATACGCAGTATTTT
d_gene: TRBD1; abundance: many; j_gene: TRBJ1-1; v_gene: TRBV4-2; CDR3aa: CASSQDPDRREAFF; CDR3nt: TGTGCCAGCAGCCAAGATCCGGACAGGCGAGAGGCTTTCTTT
d_gene: -; abundance: many; j_gene: TRBJ1-3; v_gene: TRBV28; CDR3aa: CASSFPRKGGGQKNTIYF; CDR3nt: TGTGCCAGCAGTTTCCCCCGGAAGGGAGGGGGACAAAAAAACACCATATATTTT
d_gene: -; abundance: many; j_gene: TRBJ2-2; v_gene: TRBV11-2; CDR3aa: CASSLTPRQELFF; CDR3nt: TGTGCCAGCAGCTTAACCCCTCGGCAGGAGCTGTTTTTT
d_gene: TRBD1; abundance: many; j_gene: TRBJ1-2; v_gene: TRBV20-1; CDR3aa: CSARESRGQGYTF; CDR3nt: TGCAGTGCTAGAGAAAGCAGGGGGCAAGGCTACACCTTC
d_gene: -; abundance: many; j_gene: TRBJ1-5; v_gene: TRBV12-3/TRBV12-4; CDR3aa: CASSLAHGNQPQHF; CDR3nt: TGTGCCAGCAGTTTAGCGCATGGGAATCAGCCCCAGCATTTT
d_gene: -; abundance: many; j_gene: TRBJ1-6; v_gene: TRBV7-2; CDR3aa: CASSREWDYNSPLHF; CDR3nt: TGTGCCAGCAGCCGTGAATGGGATTATAATTCACCCCTCCACTTT
d_gene: -; abundance: many; j_gene: TRBJ1-1; v_gene: TRBV6-7; CDR3aa: CASSYSTESPHQQDNMNTEAFF; CDR3nt: TGTGCCAGCAGTTACTCGACTGAGAGTCCCCACCAACAGGACAACATGAACACTGAAGCTTTCTTT
d_gene: TRBD2; abundance: many; j_gene: TRBJ2-2; v_gene: TRBV9; CDR3aa: CASTPLAGEYTGELFF; CDR3nt: TGTGCCAGCACCCCATTAGCGGGGGAGTACACCGGGGAGCTGTTTTTT
d_gene: -; abundance: many; j_gene: TRBJ2-3; v_gene: TRBV20-1; CDR3aa: CSARDLSGWGPDTQYF; CDR3nt: TGCAGTGCTAGAGATCTCTCGGGTTGGGGCCCAGATACGCAGTATTTT
d_gene: -; abundance: many; j_gene: TRBJ1-4; v_gene: TRBV7-2; CDR3aa: CASSLVAAQNEKLFF; CDR3nt: TGTGCCAGCAGCTTAGTGGCGGCTCAAAATGAAAAACTGTTTTTT
d_gene: -; abundance: once; j_gene: TRBJ1-1; v_gene: TRBV2; CDR3aa: CASSARENTEAFF; CDR3nt: TGTGCCAGTTCTGCCAGGGAGAACACTGAAGCTTTCTTT
d_gene: TRBD1; abundance: many; j_gene: TRBJ1-6; v_gene: TRBV2; CDR3aa: CASSDFGTGDDSPLHF; CDR3nt: TGTGCCAGCAGTGATTTTGGGACAGGGGATGATTCACCCCTCCACTTT
d_gene: -; abundance: few; j_gene: TRBJ2-2; v_gene: TRBV24-1; CDR3aa: CATRGSGDTGELFF; CDR3nt: TGTGCCACCAGGGGTAGCGGAGACACCGGGGAGCTGTTTTTT
d_gene: -; abundance: many; j_gene: TRBJ2-5; v_gene: TRBV10-3; CDR3aa: CAISDPSGRRGLGGETQYF; CDR3nt: TGTGCCATCAGTGACCCGAGTGGTCGTCGGGGCCTCGGGGGAGAGACCCAGTACTTC
d_gene: TRBD2; abundance: few; j_gene: TRBJ2-5; v_gene: TRBV12-3/TRBV12-4; CDR3aa: CASSLALAEETQYF; CDR3nt: TGTGCCAGCAGTTTAGCACTAGCGGAAGAGACCCAGTACTTC
d_gene: -; abundance: -; j_gene: TRBJ2-6; v_gene: TRBV29-1; CDR3aa: CSVFESGANVLTF; CDR3nt: TGCAGCGTATTCGAATCTGGGGCCAACGTCCTGACTTTC
d_gene: -; abundance: many; j_gene: TRBJ1-1; v_gene: TRBV2; CDR3aa: CASQGSTEAFF; CDR3nt: TGTGCCAGTCAGGGAAGCACTGAAGCTTTCTTT
d_gene: -; abundance: many; j_gene: TRBJ1-1; v_gene: TRBV6-1; CDR3aa: CASSELPQGAFF; CDR3nt: TGTGCCAGCAGTGAACTCCCGCAGGGGGCTTTCTTT